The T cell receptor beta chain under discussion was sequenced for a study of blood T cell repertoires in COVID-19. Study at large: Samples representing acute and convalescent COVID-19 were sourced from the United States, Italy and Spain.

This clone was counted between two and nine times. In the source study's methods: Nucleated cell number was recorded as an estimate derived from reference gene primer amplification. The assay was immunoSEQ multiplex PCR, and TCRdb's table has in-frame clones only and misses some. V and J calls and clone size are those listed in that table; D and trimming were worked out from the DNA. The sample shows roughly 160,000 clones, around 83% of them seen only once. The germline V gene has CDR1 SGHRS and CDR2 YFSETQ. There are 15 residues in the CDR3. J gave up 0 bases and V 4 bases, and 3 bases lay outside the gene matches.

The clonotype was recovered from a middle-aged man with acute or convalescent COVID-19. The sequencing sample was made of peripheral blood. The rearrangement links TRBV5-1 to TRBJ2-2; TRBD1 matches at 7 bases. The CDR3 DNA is TGCGCCAGCAGCCCCGGGACAGCGAACACCGGGGAGCTGTTTTTT. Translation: CASSPGTANTGELFF.